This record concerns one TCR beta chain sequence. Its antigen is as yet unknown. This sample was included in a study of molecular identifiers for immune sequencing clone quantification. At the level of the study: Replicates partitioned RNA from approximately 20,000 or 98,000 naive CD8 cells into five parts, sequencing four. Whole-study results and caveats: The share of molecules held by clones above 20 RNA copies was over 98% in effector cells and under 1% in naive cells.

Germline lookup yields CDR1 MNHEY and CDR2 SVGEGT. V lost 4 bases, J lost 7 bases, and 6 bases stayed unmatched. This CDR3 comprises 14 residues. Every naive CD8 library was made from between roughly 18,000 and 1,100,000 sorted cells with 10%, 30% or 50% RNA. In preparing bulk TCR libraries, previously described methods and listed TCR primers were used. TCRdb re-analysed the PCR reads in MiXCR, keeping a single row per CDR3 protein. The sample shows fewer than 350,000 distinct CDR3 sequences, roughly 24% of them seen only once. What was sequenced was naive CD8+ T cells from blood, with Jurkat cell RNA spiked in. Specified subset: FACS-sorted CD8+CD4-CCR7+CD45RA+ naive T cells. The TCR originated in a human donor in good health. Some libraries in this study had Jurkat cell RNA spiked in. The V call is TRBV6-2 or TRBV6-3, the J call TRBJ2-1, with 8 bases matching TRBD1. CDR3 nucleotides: TGTGCCAGCAGTTCCCCGGACAGGGCGAATGAGCAGTTCTTC. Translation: CASSSPDRANEQFF.